Below, 13 T cell receptor beta chains from the same sample are listed, as sequenced in a study of early stage breast cancer tumors. Libraries were prepared by immunoSEQ multiplex PCR; TCRdb keeps only in-frame clonotypes and omits some of them. This table holds approximately 70,000 clones, 80% found once. Sequencing used blood. All receptors come from a person in their forties with breast cancer.

This clone appeared a single time. The rearrangement uses TRBV5-1 and TRBJ2-2; D call uncertain. The germline V gene has CDR1 SGHRS and CDR2 YFSETQ. Trimming removed 0 bases at V and 0 bases at J, with 6 bases between. The CDR3 extends over 15 amino acids. The CDR3 region has the DNA TGCGCCAGCAGCTTGGGCATAGCGAACACCGGGGAGCTGTTTTTT. Translated, it gives CASSLGIANTGELFF. The full variable domain, rest sourced from reference TRBV5-1 and TRBJ2-2, is KAGVTQTPRYLIKTRGQQVTLSCSPISGHRSVSWYQQTPGQGLQFLFEYFSETQRNKGNFPGRFSGRQFSNSRSEMNVSTLELGDSALYLCASSLGIANTGELFFGEGSRLTVL.

This sequence joins TRBV28 and TRBJ2-3, with D perhaps TRBD2 (6 bases). Germline CDR1 is MDHEN and CDR2 is SYDVKM. The CDR3 consists of 12 residues. V lost 10 bases and J lost 0, with 8 bases in between. CDR3 sequence (DNA): TGTGCCACAAGCGGGAGCACAGATACGCAGTATTTT. Translation: CATSGSTDTQYF.

This chain connects TRBV6-5 to TRBJ2-2, with a tentative D call TRBD1 (5 bases). There are 14 residues in the CDR3. Germline V gives CDR1 MNHEY, CDR2 SVGAGI. The germline V and J ends were trimmed by 3 bases and 8 bases, with 13 bases remaining between them. The CDR3 DNA reads TGTGCCAGCAGTTATCAGGGTTCTAGGGGGGAGCTGTTTTTT. This sequence encodes CASSYQGSRGELFF.

The rearrangement joins TRBV9 to TRBJ1-1; possibly TRBD1 for D (5 bases). The V and J ends lost 4 bases and 6 bases respectively, with 13 bases between them. Germline V gene sequence: CDR1 SGDLS, CDR2 YYNGEE. The CDR3 runs 13 residues. CDR3 sequence reads: CASSPEGHAEAFF. For the CDR3, the DNA is TGTGCCAGCAGCCCCGAGGGGCACGCTGAAGCTTTCTTT.

The chain has TRBV7-6 and TRBJ2-5; 12 bases fit TRBD2. Germline-derived CDR1 and CDR2 are SGHVS and FNYEAQ. The CDR3 covers 15 residues. J lost 4 bases, V lost 5 bases, and 5 bases had no gene match. The CDR3 loop reads CASSPRTSGTETQYF. CDR3 sequence (DNA): TGTGCCAGCAGCCCTCGGACTAGCGGGACAGAGACCCAGTACTTC.

CDR3 in DNA: TGTGCCAGCAGTTTATCGCGGGGAGGTCAGCCCCAGCATTTT. It specifies CASSLSRGGQPQHF. The gene calls are TRBV27 and TRBJ1-5, with D unclear. Germline lookup yields CDR1 MNHEY and CDR2 SMNVEV (reference sequence). The length of the CDR3 is 14 residues. The V and J ends lost 0 bases and 6 bases respectively, with 9 bases between them.

This clone turned up a few times. The rearrangement joins TRBV9 to TRBJ2-4; D is unclear. CDR1 and CDR2 (germline): SGDLS, YYNGEE. Trimming left V 0 bases short and J 4 bases short, with 8 bases between. The CDR3 runs to 14 residues. CDR3 protein: CASSVGKGKNIQYF. CDR3 nucleotides: TGTGCCAGCAGCGTAGGAAAAGGGAAAAACATTCAGTACTTC.

This rearrangement joins TRBV28 to TRBJ1-1; D unclear. CDR3 size: 14 residues. Germline V CDR1 and CDR2: MDHEN, SYDVKM. The V end was cut by 7 bases, the J end by 3 bases, with 15 bases between. CDR3 amino acids: CASTSPNGYTEAFF. The CDR3 DNA follows: TGTGCCAGCACGTCCCCCAACGGTTACACTGAAGCTTTCTTT. Using reference TRBV28 and TRBJ1-1 for the parts outside the CDR3, the full variable domain is DVKVTQSSRYLVKRTGEKVFLECVQDMDHENMFWYRQDPGLGLRLIYFSYDVKMKEKGDIPEGYSVSREKKERFSLILESASTNQTSMYLCASTSPNGYTEAFFGQGTRLTVV.

V usage is TRBV9 and J usage is TRBJ2-5; TRBD2 matches at 8 bases. V shed 4 bases and J 3 bases; nucleotides not matched to a gene: 5. The CDR3 is made up of 14 amino acids. Looked up from germline, CDR1 is SGDLS and CDR2 is YYNGEE. The CDR3 is CASSLSGIEETQYF. The CDR3 bases are TGTGCCAGCAGCCTTAGCGGGATAGAAGAGACCCAGTACTTC.

The CDR3 region is CASSRSTNYGYTF. As DNA, the CDR3 is TGTGCCAGCAGTCGGTCCACGAACTATGGCTACACCTTC. This chain connects TRBV6-5 to TRBJ1-2, with D unclear. The CDR3 loop spans 13 amino acids. Germline V lookup: CDR1 MNHEY, CDR2 SVGAGI. V lost 5 bases, J lost 2 bases, and 9 bases lay in between.

This clone was detected only once. The chain joins TRBV28 to TRBJ1-1; 8 nucleotides match TRBD1. The CDR3 sequence is 14 residues long. The V gene's germline CDR1 is MDHEN and CDR2 SYDVKM. Trimming cost V 6 bases and J 1 base; bases outside gene matches: 4. CDR3 region: CASSPGGRNTEAFF. The CDR3 coding sequence is TGTGCCAGCAGCCCAGGGGGCCGGAACACTGAAGCTTTCTTT.

The V and J genes are TRBV5-8 and TRBJ2-7; D remains unclear. The germline V and J ends were trimmed by 0 bases and 4 bases, with 8 bases remaining between them. CDR1 is SGHTS, CDR2 YDEGEE, per germline. The CDR3 runs to 13 residues. CDR3 sequence reads: CASSLVRSYEQYF. As DNA, the CDR3 is TGTGCCAGCAGCTTGGTTCGGTCATACGAGCAGTACTTC.

This clone turned up a few times. This chain connects TRBV7-9 to TRBJ2-6; either TRBD1 or TRBD2 may supply D (5 bases each). CDR3 length: 18 residues. V was clipped by 2 bases and J by 0 bases, with 14 bases between them. The germline CDR1 and CDR2 sequences are SEHNR and FQNEAQ (reference sequence). In DNA, the CDR3 is TGTGCCAGCAGCTTATGGGCAGGGACCAGCTCTGGGGCCAACGTCCTGACTTTC. Residues: CASSLWAGTSSGANVLTF.